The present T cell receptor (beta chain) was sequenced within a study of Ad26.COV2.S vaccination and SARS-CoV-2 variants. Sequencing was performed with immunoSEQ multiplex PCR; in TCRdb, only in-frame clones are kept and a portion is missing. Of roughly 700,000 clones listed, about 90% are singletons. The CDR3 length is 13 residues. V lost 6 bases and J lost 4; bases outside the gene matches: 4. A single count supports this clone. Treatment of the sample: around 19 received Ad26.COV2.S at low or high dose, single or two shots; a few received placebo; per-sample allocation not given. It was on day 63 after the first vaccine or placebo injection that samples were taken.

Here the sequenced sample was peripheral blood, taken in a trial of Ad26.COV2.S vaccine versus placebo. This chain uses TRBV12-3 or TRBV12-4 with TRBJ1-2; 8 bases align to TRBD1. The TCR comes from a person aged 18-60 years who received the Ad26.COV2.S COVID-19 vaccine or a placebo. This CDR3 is CASRNTGGYGYTF. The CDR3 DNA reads TGTGCCAGCAGGAACACAGGGGGCTATGGCTACACCTTC.